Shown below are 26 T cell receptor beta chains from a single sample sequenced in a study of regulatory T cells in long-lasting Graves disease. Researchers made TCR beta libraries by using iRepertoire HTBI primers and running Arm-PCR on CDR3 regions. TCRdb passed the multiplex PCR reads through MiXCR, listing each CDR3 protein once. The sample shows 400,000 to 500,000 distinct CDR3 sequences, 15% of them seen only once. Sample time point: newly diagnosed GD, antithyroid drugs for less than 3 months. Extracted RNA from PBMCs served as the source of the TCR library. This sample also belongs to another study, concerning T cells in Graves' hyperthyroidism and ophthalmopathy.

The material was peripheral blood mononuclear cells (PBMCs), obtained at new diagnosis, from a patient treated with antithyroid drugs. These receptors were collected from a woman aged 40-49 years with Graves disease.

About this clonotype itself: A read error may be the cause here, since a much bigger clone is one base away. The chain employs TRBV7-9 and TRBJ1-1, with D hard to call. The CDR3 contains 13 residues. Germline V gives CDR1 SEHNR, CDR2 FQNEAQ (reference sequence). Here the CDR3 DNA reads TGTGCCAACAGCCGCCCGGGTGTACCCGAAGCTTTCTTT. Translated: CANSRPGVPEAFF.

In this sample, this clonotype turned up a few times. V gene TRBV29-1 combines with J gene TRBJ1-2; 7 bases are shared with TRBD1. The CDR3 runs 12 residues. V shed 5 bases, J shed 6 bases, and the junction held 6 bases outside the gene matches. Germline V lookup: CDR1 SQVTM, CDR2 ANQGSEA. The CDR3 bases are TGCAGCGTTCTCACAGGGGCACATGGCTACACCTTC. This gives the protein CSVLTGAHGYTF.

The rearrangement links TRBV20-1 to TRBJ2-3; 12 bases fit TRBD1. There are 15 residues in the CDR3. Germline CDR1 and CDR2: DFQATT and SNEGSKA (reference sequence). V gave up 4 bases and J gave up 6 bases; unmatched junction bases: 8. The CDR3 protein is CSAIPGQGAWDTQYF. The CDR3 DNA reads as TGCAGTGCTATTCCGGGACAGGGGGCATGGGATACGCAGTATTTT.

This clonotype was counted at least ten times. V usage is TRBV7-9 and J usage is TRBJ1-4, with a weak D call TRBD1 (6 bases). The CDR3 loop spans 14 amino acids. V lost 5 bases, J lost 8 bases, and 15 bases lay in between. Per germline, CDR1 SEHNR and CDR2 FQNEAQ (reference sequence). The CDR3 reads CASSLMGAEEKLFF. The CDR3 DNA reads TGTGCCAGCAGCCTCATGGGGGCCGAGGAAAAACTGTTTTTT.

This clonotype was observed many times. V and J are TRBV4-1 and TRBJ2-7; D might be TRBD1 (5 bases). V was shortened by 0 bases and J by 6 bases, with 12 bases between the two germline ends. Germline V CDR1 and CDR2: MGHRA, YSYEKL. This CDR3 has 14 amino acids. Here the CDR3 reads CASSQEGLRGEQYF. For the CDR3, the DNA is TGCGCCAGCAGCCAAGAAGGGCTAAGGGGCGAGCAGTACTTC.

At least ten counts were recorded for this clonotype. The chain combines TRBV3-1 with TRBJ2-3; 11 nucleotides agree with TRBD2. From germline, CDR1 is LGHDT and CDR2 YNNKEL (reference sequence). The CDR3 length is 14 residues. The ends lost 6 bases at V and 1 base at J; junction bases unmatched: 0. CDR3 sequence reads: CASRGLAGTDTQYF. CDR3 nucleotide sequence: TGTGCCAGCAGGGGACTAGCGGGCACAGATACGCAGTATTTT.

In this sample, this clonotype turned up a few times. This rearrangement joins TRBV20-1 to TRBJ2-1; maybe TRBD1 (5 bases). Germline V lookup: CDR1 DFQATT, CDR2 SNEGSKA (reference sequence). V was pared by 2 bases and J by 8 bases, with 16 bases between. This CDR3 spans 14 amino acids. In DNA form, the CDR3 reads TGCAGTGCTAGACAGGACACTTTGGGCGATGAGCAGTTCTTC. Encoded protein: CSARQDTLGDEQFF.

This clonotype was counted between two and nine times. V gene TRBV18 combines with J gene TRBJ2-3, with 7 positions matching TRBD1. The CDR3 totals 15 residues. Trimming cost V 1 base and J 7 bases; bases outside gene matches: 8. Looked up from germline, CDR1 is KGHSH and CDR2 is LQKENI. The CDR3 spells CASSPRQGGSNTQYF. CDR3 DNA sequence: TGTGCCAGCTCACCACGACAGGGTGGCTCAAATACGCAGTATTTT. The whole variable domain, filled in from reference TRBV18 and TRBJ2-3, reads NAGVMQNPRHLVRRRGQEARLRCSPMKGHSHVYWYRQLPEEGLKFMVYLQKENIIDESGMPKERFSAEFPKEGPSILRIQQVVRGDSAAYFCASSPRQGGSNTQYFGPGTRLTVL.

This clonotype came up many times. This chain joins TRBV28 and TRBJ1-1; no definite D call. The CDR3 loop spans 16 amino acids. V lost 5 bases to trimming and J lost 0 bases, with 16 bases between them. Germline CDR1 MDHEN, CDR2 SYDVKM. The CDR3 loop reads CASSSLGDEVNTEAFF. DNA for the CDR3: TGTGCCAGCAGTAGCCTCGGGGATGAGGTGAACACTGAAGCTTTCTTT.

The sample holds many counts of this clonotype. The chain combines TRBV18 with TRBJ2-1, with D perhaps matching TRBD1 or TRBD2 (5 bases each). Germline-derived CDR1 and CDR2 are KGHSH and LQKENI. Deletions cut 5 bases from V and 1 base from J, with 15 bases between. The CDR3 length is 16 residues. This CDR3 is CASSTGTAGSYNEQFF. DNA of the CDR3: TGTGCCAGCTCAACCGGGACCGCTGGGTCCTACAATGAGCAGTTCTTC.

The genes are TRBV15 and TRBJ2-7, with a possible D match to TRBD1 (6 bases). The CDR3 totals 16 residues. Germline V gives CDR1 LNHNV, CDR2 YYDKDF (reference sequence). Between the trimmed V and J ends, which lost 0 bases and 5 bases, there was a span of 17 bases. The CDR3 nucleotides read TGTGCCACCAGCAGAGATCTGGTGGCAGGGGTCCACGAGCAGTACTTC. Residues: CATSRDLVAGVHEQYF.

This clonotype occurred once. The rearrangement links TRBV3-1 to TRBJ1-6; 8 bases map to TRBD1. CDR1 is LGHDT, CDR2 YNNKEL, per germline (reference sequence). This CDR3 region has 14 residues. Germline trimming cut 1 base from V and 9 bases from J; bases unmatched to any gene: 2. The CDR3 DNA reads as TGTGCCAGCAGCCAAGGGACAGGGAGTTCACCCCTCCACTTT. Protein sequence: CASSQGTGSSPLHF.

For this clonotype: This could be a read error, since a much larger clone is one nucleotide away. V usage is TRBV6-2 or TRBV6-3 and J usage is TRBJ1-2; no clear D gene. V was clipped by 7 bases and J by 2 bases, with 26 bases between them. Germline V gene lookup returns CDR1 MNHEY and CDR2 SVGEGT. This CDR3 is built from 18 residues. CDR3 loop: CASIGMNHRGSPNYGYTF. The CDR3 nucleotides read TGTGCCAGCATTGGGATGAACCATCGAGGCTCACCCAACTATGGCTACACCTTC.

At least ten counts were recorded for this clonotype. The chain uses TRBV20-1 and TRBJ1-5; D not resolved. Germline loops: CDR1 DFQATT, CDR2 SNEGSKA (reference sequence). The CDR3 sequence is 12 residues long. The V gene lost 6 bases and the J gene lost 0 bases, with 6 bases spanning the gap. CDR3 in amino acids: CSATDSNQPQHF. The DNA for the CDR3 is TGCAGTGCCACAGATAGCAATCAGCCCCAGCATTTT.

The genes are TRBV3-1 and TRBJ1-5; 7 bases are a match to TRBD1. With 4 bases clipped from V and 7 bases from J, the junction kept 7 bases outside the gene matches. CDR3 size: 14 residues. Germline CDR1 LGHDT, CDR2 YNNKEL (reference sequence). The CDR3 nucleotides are TGTGCCAGCAGCCCAACCGGGACAGCGCAGCCCCAGCATTTT. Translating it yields CASSPTGTAQPQHF.

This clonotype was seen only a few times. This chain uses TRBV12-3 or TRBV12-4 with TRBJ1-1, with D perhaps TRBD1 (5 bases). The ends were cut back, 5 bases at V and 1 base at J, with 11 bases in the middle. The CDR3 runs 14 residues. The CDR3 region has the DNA TGTGCCAGCAGTCTAGATACAGGGAACACTGAAGCTTTCTTT. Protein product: CASSLDTGNTEAFF.

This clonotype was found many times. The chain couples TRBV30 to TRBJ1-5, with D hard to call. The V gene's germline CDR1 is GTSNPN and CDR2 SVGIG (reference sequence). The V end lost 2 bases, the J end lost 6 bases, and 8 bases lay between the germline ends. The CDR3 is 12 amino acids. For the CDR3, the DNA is TGTGCCTGGAGTCATCTGGGTCAGCCCCAGCATTTT. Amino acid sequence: CAWSHLGQPQHF.

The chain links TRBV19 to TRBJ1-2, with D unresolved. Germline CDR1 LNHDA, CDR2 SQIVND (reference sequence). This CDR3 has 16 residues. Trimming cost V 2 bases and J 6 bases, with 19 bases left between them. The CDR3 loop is CASSISGKHQVHGYTF. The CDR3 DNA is TGTGCCAGTAGTATATCCGGGAAACACCAAGTTCATGGCTACACCTTC.

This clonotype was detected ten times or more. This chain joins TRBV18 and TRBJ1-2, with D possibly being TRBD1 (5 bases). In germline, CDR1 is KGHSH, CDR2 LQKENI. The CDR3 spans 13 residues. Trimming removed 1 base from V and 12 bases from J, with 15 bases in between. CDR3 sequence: CASSPQRSTGDTF. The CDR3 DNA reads TGTGCCAGCTCACCACAGAGGAGCACAGGCGACACCTTC.

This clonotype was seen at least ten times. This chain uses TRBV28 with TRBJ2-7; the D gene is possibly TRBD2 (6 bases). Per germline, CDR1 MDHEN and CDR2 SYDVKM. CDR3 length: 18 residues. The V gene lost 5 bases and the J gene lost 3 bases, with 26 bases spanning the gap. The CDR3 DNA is TGTGCCAGCAGTCCAGTCAGGGCGCGGGGTATGTCAGGCTACGAGCAGTACTTC. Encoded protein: CASSPVRARGMSGYEQYF.

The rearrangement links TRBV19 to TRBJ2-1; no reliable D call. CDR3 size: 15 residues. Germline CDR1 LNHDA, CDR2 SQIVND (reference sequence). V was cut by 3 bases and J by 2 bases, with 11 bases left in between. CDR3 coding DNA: TGTGCCAGTAGTATGGTGTACCCACCCTACAATGAGCAGTTCTTC. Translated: CASSMVYPPYNEQFF.

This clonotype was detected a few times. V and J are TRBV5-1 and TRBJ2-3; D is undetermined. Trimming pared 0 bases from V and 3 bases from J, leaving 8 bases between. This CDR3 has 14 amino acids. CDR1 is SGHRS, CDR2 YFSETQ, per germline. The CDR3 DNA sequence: TGCGCCAGCAGCTTGGCCCGGATTACAGATACGCAGTATTTT. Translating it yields CASSLARITDTQYF.

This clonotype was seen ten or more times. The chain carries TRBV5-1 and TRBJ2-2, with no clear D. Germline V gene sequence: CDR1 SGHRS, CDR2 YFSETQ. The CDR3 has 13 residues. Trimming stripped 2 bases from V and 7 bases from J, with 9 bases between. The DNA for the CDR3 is TGCGCCAGCAGCTTCGGGCAGCTCGGGGAGCTGTTTTTT. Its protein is CASSFGQLGELFF.

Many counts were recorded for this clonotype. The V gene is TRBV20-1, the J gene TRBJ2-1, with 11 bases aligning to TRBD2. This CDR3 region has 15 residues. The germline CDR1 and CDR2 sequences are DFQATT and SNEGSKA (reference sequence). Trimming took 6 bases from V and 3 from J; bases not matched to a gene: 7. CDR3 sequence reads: CSANRGTSGYNEQFF. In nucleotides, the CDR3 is TGCAGTGCAAACAGGGGGACTAGCGGCTACAATGAGCAGTTCTTC.

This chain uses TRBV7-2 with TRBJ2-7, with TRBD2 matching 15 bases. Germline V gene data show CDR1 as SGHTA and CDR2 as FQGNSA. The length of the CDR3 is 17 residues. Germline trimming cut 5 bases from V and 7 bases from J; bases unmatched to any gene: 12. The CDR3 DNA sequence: TGTGCCAGCAGCGAAATCCGAGGACTAGCGGGAGGGAGGGAGCAGTACTTC. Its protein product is CASSEIRGLAGGREQYF.

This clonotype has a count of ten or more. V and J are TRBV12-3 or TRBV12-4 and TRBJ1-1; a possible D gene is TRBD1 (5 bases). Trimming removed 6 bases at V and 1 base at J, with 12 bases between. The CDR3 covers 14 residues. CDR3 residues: CASRVGVANTEAFF. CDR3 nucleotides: TGTGCCAGCAGAGTGGGGGTCGCGAACACTGAAGCTTTCTTT.